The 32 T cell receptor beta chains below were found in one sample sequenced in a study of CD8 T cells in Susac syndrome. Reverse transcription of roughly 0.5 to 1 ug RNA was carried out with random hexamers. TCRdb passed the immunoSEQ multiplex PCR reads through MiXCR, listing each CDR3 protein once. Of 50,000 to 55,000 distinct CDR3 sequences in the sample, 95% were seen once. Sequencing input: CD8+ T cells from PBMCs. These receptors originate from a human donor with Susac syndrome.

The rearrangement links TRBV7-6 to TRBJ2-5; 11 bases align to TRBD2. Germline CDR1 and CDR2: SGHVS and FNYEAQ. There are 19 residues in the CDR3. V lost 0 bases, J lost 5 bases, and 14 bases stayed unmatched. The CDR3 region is CASSLARRVAGGPGETQYF. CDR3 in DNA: TGTGCCAGCAGCTTAGCGCGAAGGGTAGCGGGGGGGCCGGGGGAGACCCAGTACTTC. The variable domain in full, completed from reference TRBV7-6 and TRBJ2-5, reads GAGVSQSPRYKVTKRGQDVALRCDPISGHVSLYWYRQALGQGPEFLTYFNYEAQQDKSGLPNDRFSAERPEGSISTLTIQRTEQRDSAMYRCASSLARRVAGGPGETQYFGPGTRLLVL.

As DNA, the CDR3 is TGCAGTGCGCATCCGGGACACCAAGAGACCCAGTACTTC. This codes for CSAHPGHQETQYF. The chain is built from TRBV20-1 and TRBJ2-5, with D perhaps being TRBD1 or TRBD2 (5 bases each). The CDR3 spans 13 residues. Trimming took 6 bases from V and 0 from J, leaving 11 bases between them. Germline CDR1 and CDR2: DFQATT and SNEGSKA (reference sequence).

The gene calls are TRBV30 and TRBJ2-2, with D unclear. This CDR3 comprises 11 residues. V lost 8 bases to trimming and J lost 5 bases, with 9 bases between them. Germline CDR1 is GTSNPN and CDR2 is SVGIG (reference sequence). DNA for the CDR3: TGTGCCAGGAAGGAGACCGGGGAGCTGTTTTTT. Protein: CARKETGELFF.

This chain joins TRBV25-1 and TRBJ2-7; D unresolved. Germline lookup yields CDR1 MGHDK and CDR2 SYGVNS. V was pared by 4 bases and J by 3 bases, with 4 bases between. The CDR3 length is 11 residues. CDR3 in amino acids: CASSAHYEQYF. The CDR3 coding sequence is TGTGCCAGCAGTGCCCACTACGAGCAGTACTTC.

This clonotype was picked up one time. The CDR3 DNA sequence: TGCAGCGTAGCCGCTATAGGGATTTCTAACTATGGCTACACCTTC. Translation gives CSVAAIGISNYGYTF. This rearrangement joins TRBV29-1 to TRBJ1-2; no definite D call. CDR3 length: 15 amino acids. Germline V gene data show CDR1 as SQVTM and CDR2 as ANQGSEA. V dropped 6 bases and J dropped 0 bases, with 17 bases sitting between them.

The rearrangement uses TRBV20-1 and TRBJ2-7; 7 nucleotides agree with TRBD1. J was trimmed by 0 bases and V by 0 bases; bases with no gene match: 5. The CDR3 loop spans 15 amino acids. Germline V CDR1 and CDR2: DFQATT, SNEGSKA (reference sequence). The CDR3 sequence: CSARDHGTASYEQYF. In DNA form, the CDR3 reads TGCAGTGCTAGAGATCACGGGACAGCCTCCTACGAGCAGTACTTC.

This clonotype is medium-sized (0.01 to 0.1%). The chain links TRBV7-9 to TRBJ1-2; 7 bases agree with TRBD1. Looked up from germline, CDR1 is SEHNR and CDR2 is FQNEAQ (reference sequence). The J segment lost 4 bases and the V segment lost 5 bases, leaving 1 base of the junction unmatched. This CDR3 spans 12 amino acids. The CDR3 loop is CASSGTAYGYTF. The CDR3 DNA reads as TGTGCCAGCAGCGGGACAGCCTATGGCTACACCTTC.

CDR3 sequence (DNA): TGTGCCAGCAGTCCTCCGGGGGGACGGGGAGATACGCAGTATTTT. Amino acids: CASSPPGGRGDTQYF. The gene calls are TRBV12-3 or TRBV12-4 and TRBJ2-3, with 7 bases fitting TRBD2. V shed 5 bases and J 5 bases; nucleotides not matched to a gene: 10. The CDR3 is 15 residues long.

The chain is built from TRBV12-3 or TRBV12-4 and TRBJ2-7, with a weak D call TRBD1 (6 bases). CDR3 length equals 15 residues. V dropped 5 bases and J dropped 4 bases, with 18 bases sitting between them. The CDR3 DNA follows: TGTGCCAGCAGTCTATACGGGACAAGGGGATACGAGCAGTACTTC. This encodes CASSLYGTRGYEQYF.

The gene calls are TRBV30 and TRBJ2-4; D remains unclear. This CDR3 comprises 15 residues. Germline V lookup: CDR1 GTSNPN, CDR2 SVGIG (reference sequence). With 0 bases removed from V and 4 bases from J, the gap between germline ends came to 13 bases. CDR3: CAWSVIESRKNIQYF. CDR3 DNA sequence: TGTGCCTGGAGTGTAATCGAGTCCAGGAAAAACATTCAGTACTTC. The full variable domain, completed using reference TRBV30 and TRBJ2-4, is SQTIHQWPATLVQPVGSPLSLECTVEGTSNPNLYWYRQAAGRGLQLLFYSVGIGQISSEVPQNLSASRPQDRQFILSSKKLLLSDSGFYLCAWSVIESRKNIQYFGAGTRLSVL.

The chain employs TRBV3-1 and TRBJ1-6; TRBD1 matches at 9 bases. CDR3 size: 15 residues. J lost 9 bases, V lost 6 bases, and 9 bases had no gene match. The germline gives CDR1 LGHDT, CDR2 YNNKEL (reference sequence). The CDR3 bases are TGTGCCAGCAGGGAACCCGGGACAGGGACTTCACCCCTCCACTTT. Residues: CASREPGTGTSPLHF.

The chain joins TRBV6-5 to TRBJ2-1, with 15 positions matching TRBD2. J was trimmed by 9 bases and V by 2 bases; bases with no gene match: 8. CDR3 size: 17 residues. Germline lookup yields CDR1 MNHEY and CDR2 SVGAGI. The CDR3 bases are TGTGCCAGCAGTTACCCCGGACTAGCGGGGGGGCTGGGTGAGCAGTTCTTC. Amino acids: CASSYPGLAGGLGEQFF.

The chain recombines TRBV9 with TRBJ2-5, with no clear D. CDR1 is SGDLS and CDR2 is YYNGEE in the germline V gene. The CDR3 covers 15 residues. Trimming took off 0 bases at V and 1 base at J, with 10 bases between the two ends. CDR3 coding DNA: TGTGCCAGCAGCGTAGATGGCATCGGCCAAGAGACCCAGTACTTC. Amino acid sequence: CASSVDGIGQETQYF.

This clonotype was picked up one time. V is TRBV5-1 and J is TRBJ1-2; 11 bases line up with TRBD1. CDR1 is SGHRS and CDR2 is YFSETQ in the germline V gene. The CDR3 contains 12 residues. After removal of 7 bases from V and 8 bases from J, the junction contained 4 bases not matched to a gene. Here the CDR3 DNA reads TGCGCCAGCCGGACAGGGGGCGGAGGCTACACCTTC. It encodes CASRTGGGGYTF.

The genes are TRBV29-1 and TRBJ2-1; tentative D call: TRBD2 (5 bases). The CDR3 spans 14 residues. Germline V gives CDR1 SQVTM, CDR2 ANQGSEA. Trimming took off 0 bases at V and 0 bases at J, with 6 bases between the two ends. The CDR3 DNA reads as TGCAGCGTTGAAGAGGGGAGCTCCTACAATGAGCAGTTCTTC. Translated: CSVEEGSSYNEQFF.

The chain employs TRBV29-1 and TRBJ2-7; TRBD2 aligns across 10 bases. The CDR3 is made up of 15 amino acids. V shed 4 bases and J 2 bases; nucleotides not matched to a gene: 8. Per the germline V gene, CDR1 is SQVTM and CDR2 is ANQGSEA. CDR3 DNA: TGCAGCGTTGGGCTGTCGGGGACTAGCGCCTACGAGCAGTACTTC. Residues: CSVGLSGTSAYEQYF.

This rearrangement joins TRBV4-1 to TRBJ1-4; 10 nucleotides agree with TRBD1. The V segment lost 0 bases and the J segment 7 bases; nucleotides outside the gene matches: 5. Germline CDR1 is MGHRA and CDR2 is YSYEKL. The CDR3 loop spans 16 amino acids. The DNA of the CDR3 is TGCGCCAGCAGCCAAGATCAGGGGACAGGGGCTGAAAAACTGTTTTTT. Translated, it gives CASSQDQGTGAEKLFF.

The CDR3 DNA reads TGTGCCAGCAGCCCGACTAGCGGGGGCTTCTACAATGAGCAGTTCTTC. Protein sequence: CASSPTSGGFYNEQFF. This chain joins TRBV6-1 and TRBJ2-1, with TRBD2 identical over 12 bases. The CDR3 has 16 amino acids. CDR1 is MNHNS and CDR2 is SASEGT in the germline V gene. The ends lost 6 bases at V and 3 bases at J; junction bases unmatched: 6.

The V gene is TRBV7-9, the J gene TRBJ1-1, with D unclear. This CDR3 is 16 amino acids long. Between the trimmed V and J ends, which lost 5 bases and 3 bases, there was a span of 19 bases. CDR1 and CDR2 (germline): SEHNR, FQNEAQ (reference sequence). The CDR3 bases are TGTGCCAGCAGCCTGAGGGTTGCTTTAGTCGACACTGAAGCTTTCTTT. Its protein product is CASSLRVALVDTEAFF.

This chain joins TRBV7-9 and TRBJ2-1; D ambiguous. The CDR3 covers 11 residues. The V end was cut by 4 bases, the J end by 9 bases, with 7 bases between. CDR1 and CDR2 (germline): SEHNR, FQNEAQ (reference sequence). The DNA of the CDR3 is TGTGCCAGCAGCTCTTATAGTGAGCAGTTCTTC. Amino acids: CASSSYSEQFF.

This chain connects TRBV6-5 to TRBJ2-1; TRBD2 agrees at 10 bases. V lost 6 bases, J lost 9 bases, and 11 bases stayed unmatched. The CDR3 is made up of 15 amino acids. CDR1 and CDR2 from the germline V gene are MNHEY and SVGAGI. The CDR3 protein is CASSRAAGGLLEQFF. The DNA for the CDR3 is TGTGCCAGCAGCAGGGCAGCGGGGGGGCTGCTTGAGCAGTTCTTC.

The CDR3 DNA is TGTGCCAGCAGGGGGGGGCCTACACGCACAGATACGCAGTATTTT. It specifies CASRGGPTRTDTQYF. The chain recombines TRBV2 with TRBJ2-3; maybe TRBD2 (7 bases). The V gene's germline CDR1 is SNHLY and CDR2 FYNNEI. Trimming stripped 6 bases from V and 1 base from J, with 14 bases between. The CDR3 length is 15 residues.

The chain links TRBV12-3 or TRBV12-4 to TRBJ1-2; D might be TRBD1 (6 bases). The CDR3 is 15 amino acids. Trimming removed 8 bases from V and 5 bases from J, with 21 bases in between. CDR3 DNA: TGTGCCAGCCCCCTGGGCCAGGGGACAACTTATGGCTACACCTTC. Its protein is CASPLGQGTTYGYTF.

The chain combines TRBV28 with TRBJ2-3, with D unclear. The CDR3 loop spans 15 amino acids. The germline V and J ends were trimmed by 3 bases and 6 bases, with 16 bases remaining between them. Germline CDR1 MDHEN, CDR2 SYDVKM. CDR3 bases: TGTGCCAGCAGTTTCCCCGAACCCCCTAGGGATACGCAGTATTTT. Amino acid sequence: CASSFPEPPRDTQYF. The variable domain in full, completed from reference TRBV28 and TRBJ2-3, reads DVKVTQSSRYLVKRTGEKVFLECVQDMDHENMFWYRQDPGLGLRLIYFSYDVKMKEKGDIPEGYSVSREKKERFSLILESASTNQTSMYLCASSFPEPPRDTQYFGPGTRLTVL.

CDR3 DNA sequence: TGCGCCAGCAGCTTCTACAGGGAAAGGAACACCGGGGAGCTGTTTTTT. It translates to CASSFYRERNTGELFF. The chain carries TRBV5-1 and TRBJ2-2, with D tentatively TRBD1 (6 bases). This CDR3 spans 16 amino acids. V lost 2 bases, J lost 1 base, and 12 bases lay in between. Germline V gene sequence: CDR1 SGHRS, CDR2 YFSETQ.

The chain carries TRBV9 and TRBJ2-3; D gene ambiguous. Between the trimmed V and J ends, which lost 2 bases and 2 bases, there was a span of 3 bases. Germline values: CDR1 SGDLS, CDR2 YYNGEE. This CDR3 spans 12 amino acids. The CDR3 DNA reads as TGTGCCAGCAGCGTTGACACAGATACGCAGTATTTT. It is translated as CASSVDTDTQYF.

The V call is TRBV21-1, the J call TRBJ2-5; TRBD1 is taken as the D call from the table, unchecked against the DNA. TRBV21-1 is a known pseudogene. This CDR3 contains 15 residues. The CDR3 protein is CATLPRGAGQETQYF. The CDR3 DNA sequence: TGTGCCACACTTCCCAGGGGAGCGGGCCAAGAGACCCAGTACTTC.

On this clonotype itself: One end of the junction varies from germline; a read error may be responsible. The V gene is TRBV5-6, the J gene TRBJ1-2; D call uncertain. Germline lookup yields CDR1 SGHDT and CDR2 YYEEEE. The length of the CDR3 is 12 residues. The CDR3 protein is CASSPGPYAYTF. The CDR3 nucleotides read TGTGCCAGCAGCCCCGGACCCTATGCCTACACCTTC.

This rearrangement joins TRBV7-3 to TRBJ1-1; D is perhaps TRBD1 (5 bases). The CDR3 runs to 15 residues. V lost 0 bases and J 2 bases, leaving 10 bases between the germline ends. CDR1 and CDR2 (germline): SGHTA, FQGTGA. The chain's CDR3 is CASSLTSGTNTEAFF. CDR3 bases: TGTGCCAGCAGCTTAACGTCCGGGACCAACACTGAAGCTTTCTTT.

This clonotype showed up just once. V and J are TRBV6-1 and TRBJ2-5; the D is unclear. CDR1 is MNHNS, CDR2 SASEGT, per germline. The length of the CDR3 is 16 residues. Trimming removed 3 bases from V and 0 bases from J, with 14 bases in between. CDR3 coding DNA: TGTGCCAGCAGTGACCCCCGGGTCGAGTACCAAGAGACCCAGTACTTC. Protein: CASSDPRVEYQETQYF.

The CDR3 coding sequence is TGTGCCAGCAGCCCGAACCCGGGGAGGGCCACCATCTGGGACACTGAAGCTTTCTTT. This sequence encodes CASSPNPGRATIWDTEAFF. This chain joins TRBV5-6 and TRBJ1-1; no clear D gene. Deletions cut 4 bases from V and 3 bases from J, with 28 bases between. CDR1 and CDR2 (germline): SGHDT, YYEEEE. The CDR3 is made up of 19 amino acids.

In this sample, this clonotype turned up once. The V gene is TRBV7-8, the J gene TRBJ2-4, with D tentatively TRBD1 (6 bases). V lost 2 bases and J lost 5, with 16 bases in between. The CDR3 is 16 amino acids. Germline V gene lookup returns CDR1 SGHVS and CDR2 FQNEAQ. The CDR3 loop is CASSLWGPRGENIQYF. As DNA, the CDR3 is TGTGCCAGCAGCTTATGGGGCCCCAGGGGCGAAAACATTCAGTACTTC.